The clone carrying this T cell receptor (beta chain) was detected once. Antigen specificity is unknown. The germline V gene encodes CDR1 SGHRS and CDR2 YFSETQ. Trimming left V 0 bases short and J 5 bases short, with 8 bases between. This CDR3 region has 14 residues. The sample belongs to a study of cytomegalovirus exposure and HLA in healthy donors. Study-level findings and limits: Several of the most significant clusters appeared linked to common viral pathogens, based on a later analysis. A prior analysis recorded that most TCR beta V segments were productive about 90% or about 30% of the time.

A multiplex PCR was run with 60 Vbeta primers and 13 Jbeta primers. Repertoires were generated with immunoSEQ multiplex PCR, while TCRdb's copy carries only in-frame clones and drops some. In the table there are about 180,000 clones, roughly 78% of which are singletons. The V call is TRBV5-1, the J call TRBJ1-4; D is perhaps TRBD1 (5 bases). The sequence derives from a woman aged 45-65 years in good health and CMV-seropositive. Sequencing input: PBMCs. The CDR3 loop is CASSLDRTNEKLFF. DNA for the CDR3: TGCGCCAGCAGCTTGGACAGGACGAATGAAAAACTGTTTTTT.